The rows below give T cell receptor beta chains drawn from one sample of a study of blood T cell repertoires in COVID-19. TCRdb keeps only in-frame clones here, not all; method: immunoSEQ multiplex PCR. The sample lists about 320,000 clones, about 82% occurring once. Sequencing was done on a sample of peripheral blood. These receptors originate from a human donor in a cohort sampled during active COVID-19. Each CDR3 is given with its conserved first and last residue. The D gene is left open where the match is weak.

j_call: TRBJ2-7
d_call: TRBD1
v_call: TRBV7-9
cdr3_aa: CASSLPGGPEQYF

j_call: TRBJ2-7
d_call: NA
v_call: TRBV11-2
cdr3_aa: CASSLAGSGLEQYF

j_call: TRBJ1-1
d_call: TRBD1
v_call: TRBV5-6
cdr3_aa: CASSGRTGTVGNTEAFF

j_call: TRBJ1-6
d_call: NA
v_call: TRBV18
cdr3_aa: CASSATAYNSPLHF

j_call: TRBJ2-7
d_call: TRBD1
v_call: TRBV7-8
cdr3_aa: CASSLGGTVSYEQYF

j_call: TRBJ2-5
d_call: TRBD2
v_call: TRBV19
cdr3_aa: CASSGQRGLGLTETQYF

j_call: TRBJ2-1
d_call: NA
v_call: TRBV12-3/TRBV12-4
cdr3_aa: CASHRSSYNEQFF

j_call: TRBJ2-7
d_call: NA
v_call: TRBV20-1
cdr3_aa: CSASAVIPGQPTYEQYF

j_call: TRBJ2-3
d_call: TRBD1
v_call: TRBV6-2/TRBV6-3
cdr3_aa: CASSRQGITDTQYF

j_call: TRBJ2-1
d_call: NA
v_call: TRBV12-2
cdr3_aa: CASRLAFFRPNPGQSTHEQFF

j_call: TRBJ1-5
d_call: NA
v_call: TRBV5-6
cdr3_aa: CASSVGRNNQPQHF

j_call: TRBJ2-2
d_call: NA
v_call: TRBV6-5
cdr3_aa: CASSPEVTGELFF

j_call: TRBJ2-7
d_call: TRBD2
v_call: TRBV10-3
cdr3_aa: CAISERGGLPAPLSYEQYF

j_call: TRBJ1-5
d_call: TRBD1
v_call: TRBV5-1
cdr3_aa: CASSAWTGSSNQPQHF

j_call: TRBJ1-2
d_call: NA
v_call: TRBV7-8
cdr3_aa: CASSLVPGANYGYTF

j_call: TRBJ2-3
d_call: NA
v_call: TRBV19
cdr3_aa: CASRLGGTDTQYF

j_call: TRBJ2-7
d_call: NA
v_call: TRBV24-1
cdr3_aa: CATAGPTGQQYF

j_call: TRBJ1-5
d_call: TRBD1
v_call: TRBV29-1
cdr3_aa: CSAGTGGQPQHF

j_call: TRBJ2-7
d_call: TRBD2
v_call: TRBV10-3
cdr3_aa: CAISESSGGYEQYF

j_call: TRBJ1-1
d_call: TRBD1
v_call: TRBV5-8
cdr3_aa: CATRQGARVYTEAFF

j_call: TRBJ1-3
d_call: TRBD1
v_call: TRBV18
cdr3_aa: CASSPVRTGGNTIYF

j_call: TRBJ1-1
d_call: NA
v_call: TRBV10-2
cdr3_aa: CASKTGQVYTEAFF

j_call: TRBJ2-1
d_call: TRBD2
v_call: TRBV4-2
cdr3_aa: CASSQVSSGASYNEQFF

j_call: TRBJ1-5
d_call: NA
v_call: TRBV27
cdr3_aa: CASSSGFSNQPQHF

j_call: TRBJ2-5
d_call: NA
v_call: TRBV12-5
cdr3_aa: CASGRVETQYF

j_call: TRBJ2-1
d_call: TRBD2
v_call: TRBV7-3
cdr3_aa: CASSLGGDEQFF

j_call: TRBJ1-1
d_call: NA
v_call: TRBV18
cdr3_aa: CASSPTDSSNTEAFF

j_call: TRBJ1-1
d_call: NA
v_call: TRBV6-1
cdr3_aa: CASSERARGTEAFF

j_call: TRBJ1-5
d_call: NA
v_call: TRBV12-3/TRBV12-4
cdr3_aa: CASSRQDQPQHF

j_call: TRBJ1-2
d_call: NA
v_call: TRBV30
cdr3_aa: CAWSVLRQDGDGYTF

j_call: TRBJ2-3
d_call: NA
v_call: TRBV9
cdr3_aa: CASSVEGVRADTQYF

j_call: TRBJ1-2
d_call: NA
v_call: TRBV4-1
cdr3_aa: CASSQDNRVTYGYTF

j_call: TRBJ2-2
d_call: TRBD2
v_call: TRBV13
cdr3_aa: CASSLESGGLNTGELFF

j_call: TRBJ1-2
d_call: NA
v_call: TRBV10-3
cdr3_aa: CAISESDRGGYTF

j_call: TRBJ2-1
d_call: NA
v_call: TRBV4-1
cdr3_aa: CASSITGFGAYNEQFF

j_call: TRBJ2-1
d_call: TRBD1
v_call: TRBV5-1
cdr3_aa: CASSVGQGTTSYNEQFF

j_call: TRBJ1-4
d_call: NA
v_call: TRBV30
cdr3_aa: CAWNDGGTEKLFF

j_call: TRBJ2-3
d_call: NA
v_call: TRBV5-1
cdr3_aa: CASSPGTNFNTDTQYF

j_call: TRBJ2-1
d_call: NA
v_call: TRBV12-5
cdr3_aa: CASGLVGRQAYNEQFF

j_call: TRBJ2-2
d_call: NA
v_call: TRBV27
cdr3_aa: CASSFPGTGELFF

j_call: TRBJ1-4
d_call: TRBD1
v_call: TRBV19
cdr3_aa: CASGPGQGEKLFF

j_call: TRBJ1-3
d_call: NA
v_call: TRBV5-1
cdr3_aa: CASSPPNSGNTIYF

j_call: TRBJ2-7
d_call: TRBD1
v_call: TRBV29-1
cdr3_aa: CSVDSPGQGGYEQYF

j_call: TRBJ1-1
d_call: NA
v_call: TRBV5-4
cdr3_aa: CASSLVGANTEAFF

j_call: TRBJ2-2
d_call: NA
v_call: TRBV27
cdr3_aa: CASLRGGGTGELFF

j_call: TRBJ1-6
d_call: TRBD1
v_call: TRBV3-1/TRBV3-2
cdr3_aa: CASSATGGNSPLHF

j_call: TRBJ2-1
d_call: TRBD2
v_call: TRBV5-1
cdr3_aa: CASSLAGTSAYNEQFF

j_call: TRBJ1-1
d_call: TRBD1
v_call: TRBV14
cdr3_aa: CASSQVRTGTMNTEAFF

j_call: TRBJ1-5
d_call: NA
v_call: TRBV19
cdr3_aa: CATKQENQPQHF

j_call: TRBJ2-1
d_call: NA
v_call: TRBV27
cdr3_aa: CASSLGRTYNEQFF

j_call: TRBJ1-1
d_call: NA
v_call: TRBV25-1
cdr3_aa: CASSETGGGAEAFF